This T cell receptor (beta chain) came from a study of Ad26.COV2.S vaccination and SARS-CoV-2 variants. Study context: The vaccine Ad26.COV2.S was put into the muscle once, or twice with 56 days between.

Libraries were prepared by immunoSEQ multiplex PCR; TCRdb keeps only in-frame clonotypes and omits some of them. The table has about 390,000 clones, approximately 91% seen once. CDR3 size: 14 residues. Germline CDR1 and CDR2: SEHNR and FQNEAQ (reference sequence). The germline V and J ends were trimmed by 6 bases and 7 bases, with 13 bases remaining between them. Treatment: some 19 received Ad26.COV2.S at low or high dose, single or two shots; 5 received placebo; per-sample allocation not given. The samples date from day 63 after the first vaccine or placebo injection. The sequencing here drew on peripheral blood, taken in a trial of Ad26.COV2.S vaccine versus placebo. This receptor was taken from a person between 18 and 65 years old who received the Ad26.COV2.S COVID-19 vaccine or a placebo. The V and J genes are TRBV7-9 and TRBJ1-6; unclear D gene. CDR3 amino acids: CASRPADLNSPLHF. The CDR3 region has the DNA TGTGCCAGCAGGCCCGCAGACCTGAATTCACCCCTCCACTTT.